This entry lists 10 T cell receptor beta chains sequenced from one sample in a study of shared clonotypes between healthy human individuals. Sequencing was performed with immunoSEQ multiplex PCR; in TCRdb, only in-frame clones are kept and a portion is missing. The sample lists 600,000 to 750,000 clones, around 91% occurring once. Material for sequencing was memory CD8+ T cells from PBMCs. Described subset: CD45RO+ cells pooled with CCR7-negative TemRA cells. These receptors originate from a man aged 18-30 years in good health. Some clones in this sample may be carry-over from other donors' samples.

This CDR3 is CASSLGRDIQYF. CDR3 sequence (DNA): TGTGCCAGCAGCTTGGGCAGGGACATTCAGTACTTC. The chain recombines TRBV11-2 with TRBJ2-4; D perhaps matches TRBD1 (5 bases). The V gene lost 3 bases and the J gene lost 8 bases, with 8 bases spanning the gap. CDR1 is SGHAT, CDR2 FQNNGV, per germline. The CDR3 runs 12 residues.

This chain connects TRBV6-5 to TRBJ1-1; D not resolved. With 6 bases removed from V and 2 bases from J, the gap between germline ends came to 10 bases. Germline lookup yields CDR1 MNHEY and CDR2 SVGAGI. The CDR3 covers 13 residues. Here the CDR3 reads CASRLVPNTEAFF. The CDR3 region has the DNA TGTGCCAGCAGGCTGGTGCCCAACACTGAAGCTTTCTTT.

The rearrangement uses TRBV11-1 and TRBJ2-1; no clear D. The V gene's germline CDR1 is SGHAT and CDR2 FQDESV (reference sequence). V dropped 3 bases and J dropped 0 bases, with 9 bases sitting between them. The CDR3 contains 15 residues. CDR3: CASSLGSSSYNEQFF. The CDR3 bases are TGTGCCAGCAGCTTGGGATCCTCCTCCTACAATGAGCAGTTCTTC.

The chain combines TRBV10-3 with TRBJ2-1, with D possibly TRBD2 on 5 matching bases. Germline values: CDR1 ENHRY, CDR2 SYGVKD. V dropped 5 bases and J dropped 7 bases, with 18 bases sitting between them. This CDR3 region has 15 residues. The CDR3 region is CAISLDFPRANEQFF. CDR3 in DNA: TGTGCCATCAGTTTGGACTTCCCGCGGGCGAATGAGCAGTTCTTC.

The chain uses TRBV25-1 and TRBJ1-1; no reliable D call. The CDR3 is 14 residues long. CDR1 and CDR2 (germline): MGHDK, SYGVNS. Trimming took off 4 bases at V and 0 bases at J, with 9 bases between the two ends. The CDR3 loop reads CASSGGRMNTEAFF. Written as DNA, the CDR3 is TGTGCCAGCAGTGGAGGGAGAATGAACACTGAAGCTTTCTTT.

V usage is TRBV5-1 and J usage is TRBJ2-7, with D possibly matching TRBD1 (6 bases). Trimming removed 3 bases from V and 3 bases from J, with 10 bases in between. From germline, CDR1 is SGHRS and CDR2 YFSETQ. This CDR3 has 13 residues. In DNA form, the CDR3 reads TGCGCCAGCAGCTGGGACACCAACTACGAGCAGTACTTC. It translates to CASSWDTNYEQYF.

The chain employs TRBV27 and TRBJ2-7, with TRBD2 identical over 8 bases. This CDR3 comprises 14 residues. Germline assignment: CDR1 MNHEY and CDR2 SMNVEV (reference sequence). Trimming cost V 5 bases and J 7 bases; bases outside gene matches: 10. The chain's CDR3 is CASSLTSGGGEQYF. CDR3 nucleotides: TGTGCCAGCAGTCTCACTAGCGGAGGGGGGGAGCAGTACTTC.

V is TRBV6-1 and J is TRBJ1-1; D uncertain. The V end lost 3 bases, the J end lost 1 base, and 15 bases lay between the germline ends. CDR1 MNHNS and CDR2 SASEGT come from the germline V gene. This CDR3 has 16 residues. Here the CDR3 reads CASSEYFKTENTEAFF. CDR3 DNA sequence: TGTGCCAGCAGTGAGTACTTTAAAACCGAGAACACTGAAGCTTTCTTT.

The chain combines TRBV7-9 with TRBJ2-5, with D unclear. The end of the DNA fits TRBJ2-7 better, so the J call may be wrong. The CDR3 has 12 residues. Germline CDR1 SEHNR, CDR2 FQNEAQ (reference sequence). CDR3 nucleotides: TGTGCCAGCAGCTTCGGTCTCTACGAGCAGTACTTC. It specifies CASSFGLYEQYF.

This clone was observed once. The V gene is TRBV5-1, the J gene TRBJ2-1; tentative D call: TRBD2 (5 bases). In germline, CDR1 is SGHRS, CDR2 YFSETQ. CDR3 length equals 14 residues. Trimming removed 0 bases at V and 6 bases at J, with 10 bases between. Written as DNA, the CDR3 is TGCGCCAGCAGCTTGGGAGGGTATGGCAATGAGCAGTTCTTC. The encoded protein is CASSLGGYGNEQFF.